The 29 T cell receptor beta chains below were found in one sample sequenced in a study of T cells in Graves' hyperthyroidism and ophthalmopathy. RNA transcripts were the template for amplifying TCR beta CDR3 regions. An initial round of RT-PCR targeting the TCR CDR3 relied on the HTBI primer set. Using its own MiXCR run on the multiplex PCR reads, TCRdb lists one record per CDR3 protein. The table records 450,000 to 650,000 distinct CDR3 sequences, 13% to 15% of them present only once. Sequenced: blood. The origin of the receptors is a woman aged 18-35 years with Graves' ophthalmopathy.

This clonotype has just a few counts. CDR3 DNA: TGCGCCAGCAGCGGGGACAGCCCCCAAGAGACCCAGTACTTC. Translating gives CASSGDSPQETQYF. The rearrangement uses TRBV5-1 and TRBJ2-5; 7 bases agree with TRBD1. J was trimmed by 1 base and V by 4 bases; bases with no gene match: 4. Looked up from germline, CDR1 is SGHRS and CDR2 is YFSETQ. This CDR3 spans 14 amino acids.

The V and J genes are TRBV7-9 and TRBJ2-7; D is perhaps TRBD1 or TRBD2 (5 bases each). V lost 9 bases and J 2 bases, leaving 17 bases between the germline ends. The CDR3 sequence is 14 residues long. CDR1 is SEHNR, CDR2 FQNEAQ, per germline (reference sequence). As DNA, the CDR3 is TGTGCCAGTCAGAGTGGGGACGGAGCCTACGAGCAGTACTTC. Its protein product is CASQSGDGAYEQYF.

This clonotype was recorded a few times. The CDR3 sequence is CASSSVRLNTEAFF. CDR3 sequence (DNA): TGTGCCAGCAGCTCAGTTAGGCTGAACACTGAAGCTTTCTTT. This rearrangement joins TRBV6-1 to TRBJ1-1; D gene ambiguous. Germline V gene data show CDR1 as MNHNS and CDR2 as SASEGT. The CDR3 loop spans 14 amino acids. V was clipped by 6 bases and J by 0 bases, with 11 bases between them.

This clonotype appeared a few times. J is TRBJ2-7 and V is TRBV5-5; D may be TRBD1 or TRBD2 (6 bases each). V was shortened by 4 bases and J by 4 bases, with 27 bases between the two germline ends. Germline CDR1 SGHKS, CDR2 YYEKEE (reference sequence). CDR3 length: 18 residues. The CDR3 region is CASSLWAGASAHRYEQYF. The CDR3, as DNA: TGTGCCAGCAGCCTATGGGCAGGGGCTAGCGCACACAGGTACGAGCAGTACTTC.

This clonotype was detected ten times or more. This rearrangement joins TRBV7-3 to TRBJ2-1, with 8 bases identical to TRBD2. Germline V lookup: CDR1 SGHTA, CDR2 FQGTGA. J lost 0 bases, V lost 5 bases, and 9 bases had no gene match. There are 17 residues in the CDR3. The CDR3 coding sequence is TGTGCCAGCAGCCCCAAGGGGAGCGGGAGCTCCTACAATGAGCAGTTCTTC. This encodes CASSPKGSGSSYNEQFF.

V usage is TRBV6-1 and J usage is TRBJ2-1; 7 nucleotides agree with TRBD2. Trimming at V came to 3 bases and at J to 7 bases, leaving 18 bases not matched to a gene. Germline CDR1 and CDR2: MNHNS and SASEGT. The CDR3 runs to 18 residues. CDR3: CASSETSLRGGLMNEQFF. As DNA, the CDR3 is TGTGCCAGCAGTGAGACTAGCCTGCGCGGGGGACTCATGAATGAGCAGTTCTTC.

The chain recombines TRBV6-1 with TRBJ2-1; 7 bases line up with TRBD1. This CDR3 comprises 13 residues. Germline-derived CDR1 and CDR2 are MNHNS and SASEGT. V trimming: 6 bases; J trimming: 9 bases; junction bases outside the gene matches: 8. CDR3 DNA sequence: TGTGCCAGCAGGCGAGGGACAGCCAGTGAGCAGTTCTTC. This codes for CASRRGTASEQFF.

The V and J genes are TRBV18 and TRBJ1-1, with D possibly TRBD1 on 6 matching bases. The CDR3 is 15 amino acids. The V gene's germline CDR1 is KGHSH and CDR2 LQKENI. The V end was cut by 3 bases, the J end by 3 bases, with 14 bases between. CDR3 nucleotide sequence: TGTGCCAGCTCACCCAAACAGGGTCTGCACACTGAAGCTTTCTTT. Its protein is CASSPKQGLHTEAFF.

This clonotype has at least ten counts. The rearrangement links TRBV6-2 or TRBV6-3 to TRBJ2-1, with 8 bases identical to TRBD1. Germline V gives CDR1 MNHEY, CDR2 SVGEGT. CDR3 length: 15 residues. Trimming cost V 4 bases and J 6 bases; bases outside gene matches: 8. The CDR3 sequence: CASSWRDRTTNEQFF. The CDR3 DNA reads TGTGCCAGCAGTTGGCGGGACAGGACCACCAATGAGCAGTTCTTC.

This clonotype was recorded at least ten times. The V call is TRBV11-3, the J call TRBJ2-5, with TRBD1 matching over 8 bases. The V gene's germline CDR1 is SGHNT and CDR2 YENEEA. This CDR3 has 16 residues. V was clipped by 5 bases and J by 3 bases; unmatched bases: 11. CDR3 DNA: TGTGCCAGCAGCCCGACGCAGGGACAGGCTAAAGAGACCCAGTACTTC. Protein sequence: CASSPTQGQAKETQYF.

The rearrangement links TRBV19 to TRBJ1-2; D call uncertain. The CDR3 consists of 15 residues. CDR1 LNHDA and CDR2 SQIVND come from the germline V gene (reference sequence). The V gene lost 1 base and the J gene lost 0 bases, with 9 bases spanning the gap. CDR3 sequence reads: CASSIGGEPNYGYTF. CDR3 DNA: TGTGCCAGTAGTATAGGAGGAGAGCCTAACTATGGCTACACCTTC. The whole variable domain, filled in from reference TRBV19 and TRBJ1-2, reads DGGITQSPKYLFRKEGQNVTLSCEQNLNHDAMYWYRQDPGQGLRLIYYSQIVNDFQKGDIAEGYSVSREKKESFPLTVTSAQKNPTAFYLCASSIGGEPNYGYTFGSGTRLTVV.

Ten or more counts support this clonotype. The chain links TRBV9 to TRBJ2-7; tentative D call: TRBD2 (5 bases). V lost 4 bases and J 5 bases, leaving 10 bases between the germline ends. Germline V CDR1 and CDR2: SGDLS, YYNGEE. The CDR3 spans 12 residues. In nucleotides, the CDR3 is TGTGCCAGCAGCACTCGAGCGGACGAGCAGTACTTC. It specifies CASSTRADEQYF.

This clonotype was picked up many times. The rearrangement joins TRBV6-5 to TRBJ2-6; a possible D gene is TRBD1 (5 bases). The ends were cut back, 1 base at V and 4 bases at J, with 8 bases in the middle. Per the germline V gene, CDR1 is MNHEY and CDR2 is SVGAGI. This CDR3 comprises 15 residues. CDR3 sequence: CASSYLGVGANVLTF. The CDR3 DNA reads TGTGCCAGCAGTTACTTAGGGGTAGGGGCCAACGTCCTGACTTTC.

This clonotype was seen at least ten times. The V gene is TRBV28, the J gene TRBJ1-2; D ambiguous. This CDR3 is built from 17 residues. V shed 5 bases and J shed 3 bases, with 22 bases lying between them. Germline assignment: CDR1 MDHEN and CDR2 SYDVKM. The CDR3 loop is CASSPPTGAQTDYGYTF. The CDR3 coding sequence is TGTGCCAGCAGTCCACCCACGGGAGCGCAGACGGACTATGGCTACACCTTC.

This clonotype has ten or more counts. The chain combines TRBV7-3 with TRBJ2-1; TRBD2 matches 8 bases. Germline V gene lookup returns CDR1 SGHTA and CDR2 FQGTGA. CDR3 size: 14 residues. After removal of 5 bases from V and 9 bases from J, the junction contained 9 bases not matched to a gene. In DNA form, the CDR3 reads TGTGCCAGCAGCCCCGTAGGCGGGAGGAGTGAGCAGTTCTTC. Translation gives CASSPVGGRSEQFF.

This clonotype was picked up a small number of times. The CDR3 DNA sequence: TGTGCCAGCAGTCATAGCGGGACTCAGGACGAGCAGTACTTC. Protein product: CASSHSGTQDEQYF. V usage is TRBV7-3 and J usage is TRBJ2-7, with TRBD2 matching 8 bases. The CDR3 is 14 residues long. The J segment lost 5 bases and the V segment lost 6 bases, leaving 9 bases of the junction unmatched. Germline assignment: CDR1 SGHTA and CDR2 FQGTGA.

This clonotype has ten or more counts. The chain uses TRBV20-1 and TRBJ1-5; D remains ambiguous. This CDR3 contains 12 residues. Germline-derived CDR1 and CDR2 are DFQATT and SNEGSKA (reference sequence). Trimming pared 6 bases from V and 0 bases from J, leaving 6 bases between. DNA of the CDR3: TGCAGTGCCGAAAATAGCAATCAGCCCCAGCATTTT. Protein: CSAENSNQPQHF.

The chain has TRBV19 and TRBJ2-1; 10 positions agree with TRBD2. Germline V lookup: CDR1 LNHDA, CDR2 SQIVND (reference sequence). This CDR3 is 19 amino acids long. Germline trimming cut 7 bases from V and 4 bases from J; bases unmatched to any gene: 19. The CDR3 is CASTLSPPLTSGVYNEQFF. CDR3 in DNA: TGTGCCAGTACCCTTTCCCCCCCCCTCACTAGCGGGGTTTACAATGAGCAGTTCTTC. The entire variable domain, with the rest obtained from reference TRBV19 and TRBJ2-1, is as follows: DGGITQSPKYLFRKEGQNVTLSCEQNLNHDAMYWYRQDPGQGLRLIYYSQIVNDFQKGDIAEGYSVSREKKESFPLTVTSAQKNPTAFYLCASTLSPPLTSGVYNEQFFGPGTRLTVL.

In the case of this clonotype: A much larger clone is a single base away; this may be a read error. This chain links TRBV24-1 with TRBJ2-7; the D gene is possibly TRBD2 (6 bases). Germline CDR1 and CDR2: KGHDR and SFDVKD. CDR3 length: 13 residues. V lost 9 bases, J lost 7 bases, and 18 bases lay in between. The CDR3 reads CATSVRRAGEQYF. The CDR3 DNA reads as TGTGCCACCTCGGTCAGGAGGGCAGGTGAGCAGTACTTC.

This clonotype was observed a few times. This chain uses TRBV6-1 with TRBJ2-1, with TRBD2 identical over 7 bases. The germline V gene encodes CDR1 MNHNS and CDR2 SASEGT. Trimming at V came to 6 bases and at J to 0 bases, leaving 5 bases not matched to a gene. The CDR3 has 15 residues. CDR3: CASSPLATSYNEQFF. DNA for the CDR3: TGTGCCAGCAGCCCACTAGCGACCTCCTACAATGAGCAGTTCTTC.

This clonotype was observed a handful of times. The chain combines TRBV9 with TRBJ2-1; the match to TRBD2 covers 13 bases. CDR1 is SGDLS, CDR2 YYNGEE, per germline. With 0 bases clipped from V and 3 bases from J, the junction kept 9 bases outside the gene matches. This CDR3 contains 19 residues. Here the CDR3 DNA reads TGTGCCAGCAGCGTAGTCGGACTAGCGGGAGTGTCTGACTACAATGAGCAGTTCTTC. It is translated as CASSVVGLAGVSDYNEQFF.

This clonotype was seen a handful of times. The genes are TRBV9 and TRBJ2-7; no clear D. The CDR3 runs 13 residues. Germline CDR1 SGDLS, CDR2 YYNGEE. V gave up 1 base and J gave up 6 bases, with 11 bases separating them. The CDR3 here is CASSVIGGVEQYF. CDR3 nucleotides: TGTGCCAGCAGCGTAATAGGTGGGGTCGAGCAGTACTTC.

This clonotype occurred once. A much more abundant neighbour one base away suggests this may be a read error. The gene calls are TRBV12-3 or TRBV12-4 and TRBJ1-6; D may be TRBD1 (6 bases). The V and J ends lost 7 bases and 10 bases respectively, with 14 bases between them. The CDR3 has 13 residues. CDR3 DNA: TGTGCCAGCAAGAGGACAGTTGGGTCACCCCTCCACTTT. Translated, it gives CASKRTVGSPLHF.

This clonotype was found many times. This sequence joins TRBV20-1 and TRBJ2-3; TRBD1 matches 9 bases. The CDR3 is 15 residues long. The J segment lost 2 bases and the V segment lost 6 bases, leaving 9 bases of the junction unmatched. Germline values: CDR1 DFQATT, CDR2 SNEGSKA (reference sequence). CDR3 region: CSAALHRGPTDTQYF. DNA for the CDR3: TGCAGTGCCGCCCTCCACAGGGGGCCCACAGATACGCAGTATTTT.

This clonotype occurred a few times. The CDR3 DNA follows: TGTGCCAGCAGCGTAGTAGCGGGATATTCCTACAATGAGCAGTTCTTC. It codes for CASSVVAGYSYNEQFF. V usage is TRBV9 and J usage is TRBJ2-1, with 8 bases matching TRBD2. This CDR3 is 16 amino acids long. V shed 0 bases and J 1 base; nucleotides not matched to a gene: 3. Germline V gene data show CDR1 as SGDLS and CDR2 as YYNGEE. Variable domain in full (rest from reference TRBV9 and TRBJ2-1): DSGVTQTPKHLITATGQRVTLRCSPRSGDLSVYWYQQSLDQGLQFLIQYYNGEERAKGNILERFSAQQFPDLHSELNLSSLELGDSALYFCASSVVAGYSYNEQFFGPGTRLTVL.

This clonotype was seen at least ten times. The V gene is TRBV12-3 or TRBV12-4, the J gene TRBJ2-1, with a weak D call TRBD2 (7 bases). Trimming took off 5 bases at V and 9 bases at J, with 17 bases between the two ends. The CDR3 is made up of 14 amino acids. The CDR3 DNA follows: TGTGCCAGCAGTCGGACTAGTCGAGGGGGTGAGCAGTTCTTC. As protein: CASSRTSRGGEQFF.

In its sample, this clonotype was seen a few times. The V and J genes are TRBV11-3 and TRBJ2-3; D remains unclear. Germline V lookup: CDR1 SGHNT, CDR2 YENEEA. V was trimmed by 5 bases and J by 4 bases, leaving 22 bases between them. The length of the CDR3 is 17 residues. In nucleotides, the CDR3 is TGTGCCAGCAGCCAACTCCTAGGTGACATGCGATCAGATACGCAGTATTTT. Encoded protein: CASSQLLGDMRSDTQYF.

As to this clonotype: A junction boundary mismatches the germline segment, possibly from a read error. The chain recombines TRBV5-1 with TRBJ2-3; 7 bases are shared with TRBD2. The CDR3 is made up of 16 amino acids. Germline-derived CDR1 and CDR2 are SGHRS and YFSETQ. The CDR3 sequence: CASSLWWGRVTDTQYF. The CDR3 DNA reads as TGTGCCAGCAGCTTGTGGTGGGGGAGGGTCACAGATACGCAGTATTTT.

This clonotype has a handful of counts. The chain couples TRBV6-6 to TRBJ2-7, with D possibly being TRBD2 (5 bases). The CDR3 extends over 14 amino acids. Germline CDR1 MNHNY, CDR2 SVGAGI (reference sequence). V was trimmed by 0 bases and J by 3 bases, leaving 9 bases between them. CDR3 sequence: CASSYSASNYEQYF. The CDR3 bases are TGTGCCAGCAGTTACTCGGCTAGCAACTACGAGCAGTACTTC.